The rows below give T cell receptor beta chains drawn from one sample of a study of cytomegalovirus exposure and HLA in healthy donors. Measured with immunoSEQ multiplex PCR; TCRdb has only the in-frame clones, and not every one. This sample has around 120,000 clones, with around nine tenths found just once. Sequenced material: PBMCs. These receptors all come from a woman aged 18-29 years in good health and CMV-seronegative. CDR3s include the opening cysteine and the closing phenylalanine or tryptophan. Fields, in order: V gene, clone size, CDR3 length, J gene, D gene, CDR3 DNA, CDR3 protein. A D gene is named only where the DNA matches it firmly. Not every row has a clone size; where given, it reads once, few, many or a size class.

V: TRBV7-8
size: once
length: 16
J: TRBJ2-7
D: NA
DNA: TGTGCCAGCAGCTTCGCCCTATTTGGGACTCAGTACGAGCAGTACTTC
CDR3: CASSFALFGTQYEQYF

V: TRBV5-1
size: few
length: 13
J: TRBJ1-2
D: NA
DNA: TGCGCCAGCAGCTTGGGGCAGGGGCTTGGCTACACCTTC
CDR3: CASSLGQGLGYTF

V: TRBV10-3
size: once
length: 13
J: TRBJ2-1
D: NA
DNA: TGTGCCATCAGGAGCCTAGCGAACAATGAGCAGTTCTTC
CDR3: CAIRSLANNEQFF

V: TRBV28
size: once
length: 16
J: TRBJ1-1
D: NA
DNA: TGTGCCAGCAGTCGCGGGACCACCGGGGTGAACACTGAAGCTTTCTTT
CDR3: CASSRGTTGVNTEAFF

V: TRBV9
size: NA
length: 16
J: TRBJ2-2
D: NA
DNA: TGTGCCAGCAGCCTCCGTAGCCGGGGGGCAGGCGGGGAGCTGTTTTTT
CDR3: CASSLRSRGAGGELFF

V: TRBV28
size: NA
length: 15
J: TRBJ1-2
D: NA
DNA: TGTGCCAGCAGTTTCTCCCAGGGATATGACTATGGCTACACCTTC
CDR3: CASSFSQGYDYGYTF

V: TRBV6-5
size: NA
length: 14
J: TRBJ1-6
D: NA
DNA: TGTGCCAGCAGTTCGGGTGGTGCGGGTTCACCCCTCCACTTT
CDR3: CASSSGGAGSPLHF

V: TRBV7-9
size: once
length: 14
J: TRBJ2-1
D: NA
DNA: TGTGCCAGCAGCTTAAACAACCCCAGGCAGGGAAAGTTCTTC
CDR3: CASSLNNPRQGKFF

V: TRBV27
size: NA
length: 13
J: TRBJ1-1
D: NA
DNA: TGTGCCAGCAGTTTGGTCCAAGGGGGGGTTGCTTTCTTT
CDR3: CASSLVQGGVAFF

V: TRBV5-1
size: NA
length: 15
J: TRBJ1-2
D: NA
DNA: TGCGCCAGCAGCTTGGGGGGGCAGGTATCGGATGGCTACACCTTC
CDR3: CASSLGGQVSDGYTF

V: TRBV4-1
size: NA
length: 16
J: TRBJ2-1
D: TRBD2
DNA: TGCGCCAGCAGCCAGGGACTAGCGGGGGGGCTCTATGAGCAGTTCTTC
CDR3: CASSQGLAGGLYEQFF

V: TRBV2
size: NA
length: 12
J: TRBJ1-1
D: TRBD1
DNA: TGTGCCACGACCTTCGAGGGGGCTGCAGCTTTCTTT
CDR3: CATTFEGAAAFF

V: TRBV28
size: NA
length: 13
J: TRBJ1-2
D: TRBD1
DNA: TGTGCCAACCAACGACAGGGCTCGTATGGCTACACCTTC
CDR3: CANQRQGSYGYTF

V: TRBV11-1
size: NA
length: 16
J: TRBJ2-3
D: TRBD1
DNA: TGTGCCAGCAGCCGCAGGGGACAGGTTAGCACAGATACGCAGTATTTT
CDR3: CASSRRGQVSTDTQYF

V: TRBV10-3
size: NA
length: 13
J: TRBJ2-7
D: TRBD2
DNA: TGTGCCACCGGACTAGCGGGAGGTGGCGAGCAGTACTTC
CDR3: CATGLAGGGEQYF